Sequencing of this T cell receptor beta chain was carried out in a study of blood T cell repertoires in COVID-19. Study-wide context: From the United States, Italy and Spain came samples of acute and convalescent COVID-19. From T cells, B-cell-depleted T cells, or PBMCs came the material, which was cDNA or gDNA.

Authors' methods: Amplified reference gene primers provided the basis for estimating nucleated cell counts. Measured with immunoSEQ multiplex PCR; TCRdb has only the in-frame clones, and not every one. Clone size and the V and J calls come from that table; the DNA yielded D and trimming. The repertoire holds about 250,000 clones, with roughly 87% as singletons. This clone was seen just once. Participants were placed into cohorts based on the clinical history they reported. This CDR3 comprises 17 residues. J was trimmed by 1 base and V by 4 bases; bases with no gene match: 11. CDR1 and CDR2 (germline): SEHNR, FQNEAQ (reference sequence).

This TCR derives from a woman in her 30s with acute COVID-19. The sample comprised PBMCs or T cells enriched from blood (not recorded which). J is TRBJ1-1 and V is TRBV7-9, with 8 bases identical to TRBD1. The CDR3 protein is CASSSIGQGRWNTEAFF. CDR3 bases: TGTGCCAGCAGCTCTATAGGACAGGGTAGGTGGAACACTGAAGCTTTCTTT.